Listed here are 23 T cell receptor beta chains from one sample, sequenced in a study of TIL therapy for anti-PD-1-resistant metastatic lung cancer (dated by TCRdb to the early 2020s). TCR beta CDR3 regions were amplified from genomic DNA with the immunoSEQ v3 hsTCRB kit using bias-controlled multiplex PCR. In its TCRdb copy, this immuneACCESS table keeps in-frame sequences only and misses some clones. Where compared with another copy, unresolved V genes explain less than half of these, and the others have no known cause. This sample is represented by about 26,000 clones; roughly three fifths of them were singletons. The ten most abundant clones make up approximately 16% of the sample. The time point label of this sample denotes: pre-treatment sample, taken before nivolumab and TIL therapy. The baseline tumor samples, taken from the same resection that was used to grow TIL, were excised metastases, most often pleural nodules or supraclavicular lymph nodes.

Sequenced material: tumor tissue, taken at baseline. The receptor set was obtained from a woman aged 30-79 years with non-small cell lung cancer.

V usage is TRBV10-1 and J usage is TRBJ2-2; a possible D gene is TRBD1 (5 bases). V dropped 6 bases and J dropped 1 base, with 9 bases sitting between them. The CDR3 covers 14 residues. Germline assignment: CDR1 WNHNN and CDR2 SYGVQD (reference sequence). The CDR3 protein is CASSNRRNTGELFF. CDR3 bases: TGCGCCAGCAGCAACAGGAGGAACACCGGGGAGCTGTTTTTT.

The V and J genes are TRBV18 and TRBJ1-4; TRBD1 matches 7 bases. The CDR3 runs 15 residues. CDR1 and CDR2 from the germline V gene are KGHSH and LQKENI. J was trimmed by 4 bases and V by 4 bases; bases with no gene match: 6. The CDR3 here is CASSRRDSLNEKLFF. Here the CDR3 DNA reads TGTGCCAGCTCACGGCGGGACAGCCTTAATGAAAAACTGTTTTTT.

This clone was counted a few times. The rearrangement links TRBV27 to TRBJ2-7; TRBD1 agrees at 7 bases. Germline V lookup: CDR1 MNHEY, CDR2 SMNVEV (reference sequence). This CDR3 region has 13 residues. The V segment lost 5 bases and the J segment 3 bases; nucleotides outside the gene matches: 4. DNA for the CDR3: TGTGCCAGCAGTGGGGACAGAATCTACGAGCAGTACTTC. Translation: CASSGDRIYEQYF.

The chain employs TRBV2 and TRBJ2-4, with a weak D call TRBD1 (6 bases). CDR1 and CDR2 from the germline V gene are SNHLY and FYNNEI. The CDR3 has 13 amino acids. Deletions cut 9 bases from V and 2 bases from J, with 11 bases between. The CDR3 region is CASLGDTKNIQYF. The CDR3 DNA is TGTGCCAGTCTCGGGGACACCAAAAACATTCAGTACTTC.

V and J are TRBV9 and TRBJ2-7, with 9 nucleotides matching TRBD1. V was clipped by 0 bases and J by 3 bases; unmatched bases: 1. The germline gives CDR1 SGDLS, CDR2 YYNGEE. CDR3 length equals 14 residues. This CDR3 is CASSVGDRVYEQYF. The CDR3 nucleotides are TGTGCCAGCAGCGTAGGGGACAGGGTCTACGAGCAGTACTTC.

The sample holds a few counts of this clone. V gene TRBV6-6 combines with J gene TRBJ1-2; D may be TRBD1 (5 bases). This CDR3 has 13 amino acids. With 6 bases removed from V and 4 bases from J, the gap between germline ends came to 12 bases. The V gene's germline CDR1 is MNHNY and CDR2 SVGAGI (reference sequence). The CDR3 DNA sequence: TGTGCCAGCAGCCCCGGGGCGTTCTATGGCTACACCTTC. This translates into CASSPGAFYGYTF.

This chain uses TRBV15 with TRBJ2-2; TRBD2 matches at 7 bases. The germline gives CDR1 LNHNV, CDR2 YYDKDF (reference sequence). The J segment lost 6 bases and the V segment lost 0 bases, leaving 10 bases of the junction unmatched. This CDR3 has 17 amino acids. This CDR3 reads CATSREGWTRSAGELFF. The DNA of the CDR3 is TGTGCCACCAGCAGAGAGGGGTGGACTAGATCGGCCGGGGAGCTGTTTTTT. The variable domain in full, with the rest retrieved from reference TRBV15 and TRBJ2-2, is DAMVIQNPRYQVTQFGKPVTLSCSQTLNHNVMYWYQQKSSQAPKLLFHYYDKDFNNEADTPDNFQSRRPNTSFCFLDIRSPGLGDTAMYLCATSREGWTRSAGELFFGEGSRLTVL.

The rearrangement joins TRBV7-2 to TRBJ2-7, with D unclear. The CDR3 sequence is 14 residues long. CDR1 and CDR2 (germline): SGHTA, FQGNSA. The ends were cut back, 4 bases at V and 2 bases at J, with 12 bases in the middle. In DNA, the CDR3 is TGTGCCAGCAGCTCACCCGGGCCCGCCTACGAGCAGTACTTC. Its translation is CASSSPGPAYEQYF.

This clone was detected a few times. V gene TRBV21-1 combines with J gene TRBJ2-7; TRBD1 is taken as the D call from the table, unchecked against the DNA. TRBV21-1 is a recognized pseudogene. The CDR3 spans 19 residues. DNA for the CDR3: TGTGCCAGCAGCAAAGCGCAGTCCCACCGGGACAGGGGACACTACGAGCAGTACTTC. It is translated as CASSKAQSHRDRGHYEQYF.

The chain is built from TRBV7-9 and TRBJ2-7; tentative D call: TRBD1 (5 bases). The CDR3 runs to 12 residues. Deletions cut 7 bases from V and 5 bases from J, with 12 bases between. Germline loops: CDR1 SEHNR, CDR2 FQNEAQ (reference sequence). The DNA of the CDR3 is TGTGCCAGCACCCAGGACACAGACGAGCAGTACTTC. Translating gives CASTQDTDEQYF.

The chain links TRBV9 to TRBJ2-5; 7 bases are a match to TRBD2. Germline V gives CDR1 SGDLS, CDR2 YYNGEE. Germline trimming cut 4 bases from V and 5 bases from J; bases unmatched to any gene: 11. This CDR3 is 15 amino acids long. The CDR3 here is CASSRSILGGETQYF. The CDR3 nucleotides are TGTGCCAGCAGCCGATCGATACTGGGAGGGGAGACCCAGTACTTC. Full variable domain (rest looked up from reference TRBV9 and TRBJ2-5): DSGVTQTPKHLITATGQRVTLRCSPRSGDLSVYWYQQSLDQGLQFLIQYYNGEERAKGNILERFSAQQFPDLHSELNLSSLELGDSALYFCASSRSILGGETQYFGPGTRLLVL.

V and J are TRBV6-6 and TRBJ2-7; D call uncertain. V lost 10 bases and J lost 3, with 13 bases in between. This CDR3 has 12 residues. Germline CDR1 reads MNHNY; CDR2 reads SVGAGI (reference sequence). The CDR3 DNA reads as TGTGCCACCGGCAGAAACAGCTACGAGCAGTACTTC. It translates to CATGRNSYEQYF.

This chain joins TRBV27 and TRBJ2-7, with TRBD2 identical over 7 bases. With 2 bases clipped from V and 6 bases from J, the junction kept 13 bases outside the gene matches. The length of the CDR3 is 16 residues. Germline CDR1 MNHEY, CDR2 SMNVEV (reference sequence). CDR3 region: CASSLGEGRVLGEQYF. The CDR3 DNA reads TGTGCCAGCAGTTTAGGCGAGGGGAGGGTCTTGGGCGAGCAGTACTTC.

The chain recombines TRBV27 with TRBJ2-1; D possibly corresponds to TRBD2 (7 bases). The V gene lost 3 bases and the J gene lost 13 bases, with 22 bases spanning the gap. The germline CDR1 and CDR2 sequences are MNHEY and SMNVEV (reference sequence). The CDR3 totals 15 residues. The CDR3 DNA reads TGTGCCAGCAGTTTGACGGGGGCATCCTCGGGACTACAGTTCTTC. Translation: CASSLTGASSGLQFF.

This chain joins TRBV11-2 and TRBJ2-1, with 12 bases fitting TRBD1. J gave up 0 bases and V 6 bases, and 9 bases lay outside the gene matches. The CDR3 sequence is 18 residues long. The V gene's germline CDR1 is SGHAT and CDR2 FQNNGV. The CDR3 bases are TGTGCCAGCAGTTCCGGGACAGGGGGCCTCTACTCCTACAATGAGCAGTTCTTC. Translating gives CASSSGTGGLYSYNEQFF.

The CDR3 protein is CASSSSLGGELFF. Written as DNA, the CDR3 is TGTGCCAGTAGTTCTAGCCTGGGCGGGGAGCTGTTTTTT. The rearrangement uses TRBV19 and TRBJ2-2; D is possibly TRBD2 (5 bases). This CDR3 comprises 13 residues. The V gene lost 5 bases and the J gene lost 7 bases, with 11 bases spanning the gap. In germline, CDR1 is LNHDA, CDR2 SQIVND (reference sequence).

V usage is TRBV19 and J usage is TRBJ2-2, with a weak D call TRBD2 (6 bases). Germline CDR1 is LNHDA and CDR2 is SQIVND (reference sequence). The CDR3 is 14 amino acids. Between the trimmed V and J ends, which lost 6 bases and 4 bases, there was a span of 12 bases. CDR3 nucleotide sequence: TGTGCCAGTAGGGCTAGCGTAAGCACCGGGGAGCTGTTTTTT. Amino acids: CASRASVSTGELFF.

This clone was seen once. This chain connects TRBV11-2 to TRBJ2-3; the D gene is possibly TRBD2 (5 bases). In germline, CDR1 is SGHAT, CDR2 FQNNGV. This CDR3 has 15 residues. V lost 5 bases to trimming and J lost 0 bases, with 12 bases between them. CDR3 DNA sequence: TGTGCCAGCAGCCTCCGGGGTTTTAGCACAGATACGCAGTATTTT. The encoded protein is CASSLRGFSTDTQYF.

V usage is TRBV7-9 and J usage is TRBJ2-3; D remains ambiguous. In germline, CDR1 is SEHNR, CDR2 FQNEAQ (reference sequence). The CDR3 covers 15 residues. V lost 1 base, J lost 0 bases, and 8 bases lay in between. In DNA, the CDR3 is TGTGCCAGCAGCTTAGAAGGGTCTAGCACAGATACGCAGTATTTT. This gives the protein CASSLEGSSTDTQYF.

This clone was recorded a few times. This CDR3 reads CASSEGLGDSYGYTF. CDR3 DNA sequence: TGTGCCAGCAGTGAAGGGTTGGGGGACAGCTATGGCTACACCTTC. This chain links TRBV6-1 with TRBJ1-2; TRBD1 aligns across 7 bases. There are 15 residues in the CDR3. Germline V CDR1 and CDR2: MNHNS, SASEGT. V lost 1 base and J lost 4; bases outside the gene matches: 6.

The chain carries TRBV7-9 and TRBJ2-7, with a weak D call TRBD2 (5 bases). Trimming shortened V by 5 bases and J by 7 bases, and 15 bases separated the two germline ends. The CDR3 has 13 amino acids. Germline assignment: CDR1 SEHNR and CDR2 FQNEAQ (reference sequence). This CDR3 reads CASSPPTTGEQYF. The CDR3 DNA reads as TGTGCCAGCAGCCCACCAACTACGGGGGAGCAGTACTTC.

The rearrangement links TRBV7-8 to TRBJ2-7; D is perhaps TRBD2 (5 bases). V lost 5 bases to trimming and J lost 2 bases, with 16 bases between them. CDR3 length equals 15 residues. Germline-derived CDR1 and CDR2 are SGHVS and FQNEAQ. CDR3 nucleotides: TGTGCCAGCAGCCAGGATACGCGGGTCACCTACGAGCAGTACTTC. Its translation: CASSQDTRVTYEQYF.

This clone showed up just a few times. V gene TRBV27 combines with J gene TRBJ1-1, with a possible D match to TRBD1 (5 bases). The CDR3 loop spans 13 amino acids. V lost 0 bases, J lost 3 bases, and 5 bases lay in between. Germline V gene lookup returns CDR1 MNHEY and CDR2 SMNVEV (reference sequence). CDR3 nucleotides: TGTGCCAGCAGTTTATCAGGGGACACTGAAGCTTTCTTT. Protein sequence: CASSLSGDTEAFF.